This T cell receptor (beta chain) derives from a study of cytomegalovirus exposure and HLA in healthy donors. As to this clone: The antigen is undetermined.

The PCR ran on 60 Vbeta and 13 Jbeta primers. Using immunoSEQ multiplex PCR, the repertoire was profiled, and TCRdb retains in-frame clones only, with some absent. In the table there are 90,000 to 130,000 clones, around three quarters of which are singletons. Findings and limits, study-wide: The records held CMV serostatus as the only immune exposure information. Common viral pathogens were later found to be apparently linked to several of the most significant clusters.

From germline, CDR1 is SGHTA and CDR2 FQGNSA. The CDR3 has 16 amino acids. With 6 bases removed from V and 0 bases from J, the gap between germline ends came to 17 bases. This sequence was found in a woman aged 30 to 39 in good health and CMV-seronegative. Sequences were obtained from PBMCs. The chain employs TRBV7-2 and TRBJ1-1; no definite D call. CDR3 region: CASSPRRGLVNTEAFF. CDR3 bases: TGTGCCAGCAGTCCGCGGCGGGGTTTGGTGAACACTGAAGCTTTCTTT.